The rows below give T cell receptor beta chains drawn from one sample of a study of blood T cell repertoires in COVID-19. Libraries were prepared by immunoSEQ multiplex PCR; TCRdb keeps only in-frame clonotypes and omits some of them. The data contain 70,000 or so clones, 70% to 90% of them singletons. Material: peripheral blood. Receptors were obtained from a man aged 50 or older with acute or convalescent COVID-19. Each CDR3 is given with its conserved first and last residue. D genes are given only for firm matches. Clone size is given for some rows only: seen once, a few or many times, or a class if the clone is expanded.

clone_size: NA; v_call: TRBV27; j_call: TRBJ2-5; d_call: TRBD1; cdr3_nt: TGTGCCAGCGCTTCACCCGGGACAGAAGAGACCCAGTACTTC; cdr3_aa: CASASPGTEETQYF
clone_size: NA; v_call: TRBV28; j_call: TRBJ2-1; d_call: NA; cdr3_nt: TGTGCCAGCAGTTCCCTGTACGTAGGACAGTTCTCCTACAATGAGCAGTTCTTC; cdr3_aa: CASSSLYVGQFSYNEQFF
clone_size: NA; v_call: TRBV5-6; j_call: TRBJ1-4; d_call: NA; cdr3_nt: TGTGCCAGCAGCTTGGAGGCGGGACCGGGGGAAAAACTGTTTTTT; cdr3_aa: CASSLEAGPGEKLFF
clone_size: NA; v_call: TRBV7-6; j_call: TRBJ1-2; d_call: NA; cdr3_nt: TGTGCCAGCGCTGTGCGACAGAGCCCTTTATATGGCTACACCTTC; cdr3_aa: CASAVRQSPLYGYTF
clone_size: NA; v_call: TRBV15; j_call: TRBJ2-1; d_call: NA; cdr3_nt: TGTGCCACCAGCAGAGATGGGCCGTACAATGAGCAGTTCTTC; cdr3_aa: CATSRDGPYNEQFF
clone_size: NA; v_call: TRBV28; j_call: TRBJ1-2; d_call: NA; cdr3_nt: TGTGCTACGGAGGGGCGTAACGTCTATGGCTACACCTTC; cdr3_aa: CATEGRNVYGYTF
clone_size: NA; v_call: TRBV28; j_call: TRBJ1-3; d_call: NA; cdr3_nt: TGTGCCAGTCGGGGGGCAGGGGGAAACACCATATATTTT; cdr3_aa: CASRGAGGNTIYF
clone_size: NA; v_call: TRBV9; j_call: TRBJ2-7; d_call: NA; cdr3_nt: TGTGCCAGCAGCGGTCGAGATTACGAGCAGTACTTC; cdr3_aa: CASSGRDYEQYF
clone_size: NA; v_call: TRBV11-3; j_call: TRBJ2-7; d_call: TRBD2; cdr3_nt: TGTGCCAGCAGCTTACTAGCGGACACGGTCGAGCAGTACTTC; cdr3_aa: CASSLLADTVEQYF
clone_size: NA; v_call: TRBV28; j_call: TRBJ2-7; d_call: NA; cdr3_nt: TGTGCCAGCAGGATGGGGGGTCGTGAGCAGTACTTC; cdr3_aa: CASRMGGREQYF
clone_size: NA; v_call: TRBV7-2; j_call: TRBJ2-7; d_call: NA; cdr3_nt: TGTGCCAGCCTCAGCTGGCCAGGCACCTACGAGCAGTACTTC; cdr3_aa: CASLSWPGTYEQYF
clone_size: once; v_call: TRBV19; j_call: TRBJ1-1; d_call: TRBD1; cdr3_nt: TGTGCCAGTGGGGACAGCGCGAACACTGAAGCTTTCTTT; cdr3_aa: CASGDSANTEAFF
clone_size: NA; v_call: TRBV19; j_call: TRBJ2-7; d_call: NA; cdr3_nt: TGTGCCAGTAGCGGACAATGGGGTCGCCGTGAGCAGTACTTC; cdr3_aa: CASSGQWGRREQYF
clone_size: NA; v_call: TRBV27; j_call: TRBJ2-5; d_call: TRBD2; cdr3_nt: TGTGCCAGCAGTTTGCTAGCGGGAGTGGAGACCCAGTACTTC; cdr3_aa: CASSLLAGVETQYF
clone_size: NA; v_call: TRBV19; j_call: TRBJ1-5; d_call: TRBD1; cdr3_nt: TGTGCCAGTAGCGCGGACAGGGCCTTTCAGCCCCAGCATTTT; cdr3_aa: CASSADRAFQPQHF
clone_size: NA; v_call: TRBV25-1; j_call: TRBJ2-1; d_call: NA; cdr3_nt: TGTGCCAGCAGTGACCTCACACCAGGGTACAATGAGCAGTTCTTC; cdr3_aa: CASSDLTPGYNEQFF
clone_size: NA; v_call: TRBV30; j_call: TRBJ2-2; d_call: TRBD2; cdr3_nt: TGTGCCTGGAACGGACTAGCGGGAGCCACCTTCCCCGGGGAGCTGTTTTTT; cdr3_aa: CAWNGLAGATFPGELFF
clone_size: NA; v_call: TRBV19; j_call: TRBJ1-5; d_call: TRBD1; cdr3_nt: TGTGCCGTAGGCGGGGACAGGAGAGATCAGCCCCAGCATTTT; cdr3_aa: CAVGGDRRDQPQHF
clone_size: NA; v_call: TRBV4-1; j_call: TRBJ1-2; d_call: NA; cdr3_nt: TGCGCCAGCAGCCAAGATGGATGGGAAAAAGGGGGTGGCTACACCTTC; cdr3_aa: CASSQDGWEKGGGYTF
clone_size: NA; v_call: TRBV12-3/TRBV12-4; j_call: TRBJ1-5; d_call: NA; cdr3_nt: TGTGCCAGCAGTCCCAACGGGAGACAGCTATCGCATTTT; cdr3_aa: CASSPNGRQLSHF
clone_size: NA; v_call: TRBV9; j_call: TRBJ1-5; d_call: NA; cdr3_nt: TGTGCCAGCAGCGAGAGTGATAGCAATCAGCCCCAGCATTTT; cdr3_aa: CASSESDSNQPQHF
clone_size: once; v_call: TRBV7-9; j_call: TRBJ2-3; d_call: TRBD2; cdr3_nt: TGTGCCAGCAGCCTAGCGGGGGGTTGGGATACGCAGTATTTT; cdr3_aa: CASSLAGGWDTQYF